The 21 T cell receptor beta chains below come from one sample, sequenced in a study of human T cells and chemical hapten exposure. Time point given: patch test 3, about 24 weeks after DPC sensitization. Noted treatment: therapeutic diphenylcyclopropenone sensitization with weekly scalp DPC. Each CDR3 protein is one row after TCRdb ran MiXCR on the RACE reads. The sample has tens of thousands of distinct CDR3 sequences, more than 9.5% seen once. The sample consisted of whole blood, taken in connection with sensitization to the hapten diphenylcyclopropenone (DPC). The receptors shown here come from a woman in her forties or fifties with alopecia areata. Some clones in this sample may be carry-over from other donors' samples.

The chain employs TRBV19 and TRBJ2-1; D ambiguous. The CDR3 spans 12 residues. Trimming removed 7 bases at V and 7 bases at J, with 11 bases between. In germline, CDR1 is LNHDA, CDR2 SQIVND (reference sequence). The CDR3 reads CASTQGPNEQFF. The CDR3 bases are TGTGCCAGTACCCAAGGTCCGAATGAGCAGTTCTTC.

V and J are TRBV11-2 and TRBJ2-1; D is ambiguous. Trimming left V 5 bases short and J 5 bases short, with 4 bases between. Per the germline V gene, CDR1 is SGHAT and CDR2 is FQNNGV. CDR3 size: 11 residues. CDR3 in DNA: TGTGCCAGCAGCCCCAACAATGAGCAGTTCTTC. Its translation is CASSPNNEQFF.

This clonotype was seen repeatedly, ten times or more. CDR3 protein: CATSSATGDKETQYF. The CDR3 DNA follows: TGTGCCACCAGCTCCGCGACAGGGGATAAAGAGACCCAGTACTTC. The chain joins TRBV15 to TRBJ2-5; 8 nucleotides align to TRBD1. J lost 3 bases, V lost 5 bases, and 8 bases had no gene match. CDR1 and CDR2 (germline): LNHNV, YYDKDF (reference sequence). The CDR3 length is 15 residues.

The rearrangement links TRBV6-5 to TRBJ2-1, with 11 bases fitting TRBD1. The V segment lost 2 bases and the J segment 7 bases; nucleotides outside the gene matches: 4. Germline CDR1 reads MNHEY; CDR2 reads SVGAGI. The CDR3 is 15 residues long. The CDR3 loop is CASSYRTGGYNEQFF. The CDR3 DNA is TGTGCCAGCAGTTACCGGACAGGGGGCTATAATGAGCAGTTCTTC.

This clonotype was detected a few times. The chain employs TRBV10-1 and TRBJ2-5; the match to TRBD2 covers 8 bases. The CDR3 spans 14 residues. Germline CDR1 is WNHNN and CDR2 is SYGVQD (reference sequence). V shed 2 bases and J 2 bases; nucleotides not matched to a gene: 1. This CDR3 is CASSETSGQETQYF. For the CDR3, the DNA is TGCGCCAGCAGTGAGACTAGCGGACAAGAGACCCAGTACTTC.

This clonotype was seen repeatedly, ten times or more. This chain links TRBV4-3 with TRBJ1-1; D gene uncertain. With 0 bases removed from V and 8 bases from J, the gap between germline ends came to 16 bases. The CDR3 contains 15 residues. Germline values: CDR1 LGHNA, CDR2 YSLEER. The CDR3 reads CASSQEVRDGLEAFF. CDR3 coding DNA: TGCGCCAGCAGCCAAGAGGTCCGAGACGGTTTAGAAGCTTTCTTT.

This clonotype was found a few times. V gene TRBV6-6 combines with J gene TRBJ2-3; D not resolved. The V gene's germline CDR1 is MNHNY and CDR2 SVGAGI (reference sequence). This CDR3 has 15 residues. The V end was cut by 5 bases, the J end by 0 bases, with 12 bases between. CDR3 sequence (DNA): TGTGCCAGCAGTCACCGAGCAGCTAGCACAGATACGCAGTATTTT. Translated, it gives CASSHRAASTDTQYF.

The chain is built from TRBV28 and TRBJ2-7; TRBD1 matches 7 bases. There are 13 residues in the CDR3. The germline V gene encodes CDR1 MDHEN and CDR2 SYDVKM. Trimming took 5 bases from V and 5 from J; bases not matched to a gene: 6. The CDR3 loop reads CASSTRTGHEQYF. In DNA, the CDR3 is TGTGCCAGCAGTACCAGGACAGGTCACGAGCAGTACTTC.

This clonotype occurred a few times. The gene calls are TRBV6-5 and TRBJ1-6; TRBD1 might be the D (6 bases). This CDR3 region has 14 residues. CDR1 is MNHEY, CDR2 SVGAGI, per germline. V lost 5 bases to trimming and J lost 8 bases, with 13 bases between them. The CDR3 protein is CASSPDRLDSPLHF. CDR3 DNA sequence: TGTGCCAGCAGTCCGGACAGATTGGATTCACCCCTCCACTTT.

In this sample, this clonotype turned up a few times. The CDR3 DNA reads TGCAGTGCTCCTCGAGCGGGGCACAGGGAGACCCAGTACTTC. This gives the protein CSAPRAGHRETQYF. The chain recombines TRBV20-1 with TRBJ2-5; 7 nucleotides agree with TRBD2. The germline CDR1 and CDR2 sequences are DFQATT and SNEGSKA (reference sequence). Trimming removed 5 bases from V and 5 bases from J; junction bases left unmatched: 11. The CDR3 sequence is 14 residues long.

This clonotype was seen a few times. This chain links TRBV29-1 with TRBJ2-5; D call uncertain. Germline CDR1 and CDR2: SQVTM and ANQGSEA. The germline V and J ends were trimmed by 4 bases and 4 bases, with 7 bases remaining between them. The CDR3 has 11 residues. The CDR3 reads CSVALSETQYF. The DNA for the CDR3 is TGCAGCGTTGCCTTGTCAGAGACCCAGTACTTC. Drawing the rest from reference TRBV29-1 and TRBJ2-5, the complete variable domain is SAVISQKPSRDICQRGTSLTIQCQVDSQVTMMFWYRQQPGQSLTLIATANQGSEATYESGFVIDKFPISRPNLTFSTLTVSNMSPEDSSIYLCSVALSETQYFGPGTRLLVL.

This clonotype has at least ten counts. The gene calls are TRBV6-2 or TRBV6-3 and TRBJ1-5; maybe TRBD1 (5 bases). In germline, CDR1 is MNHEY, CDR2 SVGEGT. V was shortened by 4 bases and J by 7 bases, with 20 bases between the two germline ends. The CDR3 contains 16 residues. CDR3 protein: CASSSGRKGSGQPQHF. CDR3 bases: TGTGCCAGCAGTTCAGGGAGGAAGGGATCGGGACAGCCCCAGCATTTT.

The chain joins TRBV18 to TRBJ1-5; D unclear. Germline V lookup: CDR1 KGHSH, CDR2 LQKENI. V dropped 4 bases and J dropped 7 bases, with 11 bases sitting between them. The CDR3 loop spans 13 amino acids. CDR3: CASSQDTRQPQHF. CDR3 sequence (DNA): TGTGCCAGCTCACAAGACACCAGGCAGCCCCAGCATTTT.

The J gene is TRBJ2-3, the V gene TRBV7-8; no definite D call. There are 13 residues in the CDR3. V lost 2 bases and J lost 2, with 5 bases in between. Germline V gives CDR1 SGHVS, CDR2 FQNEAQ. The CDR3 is CASSLLVTDTQYF. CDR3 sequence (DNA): TGTGCCAGCAGCTTACTAGTCACAGATACGCAGTATTTT.

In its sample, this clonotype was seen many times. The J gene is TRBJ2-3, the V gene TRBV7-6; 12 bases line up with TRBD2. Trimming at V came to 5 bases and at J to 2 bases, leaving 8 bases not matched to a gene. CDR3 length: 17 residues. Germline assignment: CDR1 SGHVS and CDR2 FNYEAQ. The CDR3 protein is CASSLRTSGAITDTQYF. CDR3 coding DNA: TGTGCCAGCAGCCTCAGGACTAGCGGGGCTATCACAGATACGCAGTATTTT. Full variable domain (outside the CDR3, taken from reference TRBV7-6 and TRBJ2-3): GAGVSQSPRYKVTKRGQDVALRCDPISGHVSLYWYRQALGQGPEFLTYFNYEAQQDKSGLPNDRFSAERPEGSISTLTIQRTEQRDSAMYRCASSLRTSGAITDTQYFGPGTRLTVL.

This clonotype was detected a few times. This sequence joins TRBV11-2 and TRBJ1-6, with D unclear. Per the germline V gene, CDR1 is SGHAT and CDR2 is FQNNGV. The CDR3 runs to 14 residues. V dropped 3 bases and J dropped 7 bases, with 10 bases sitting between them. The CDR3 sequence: CASSLQWKNSPLHF. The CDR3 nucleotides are TGTGCCAGCAGCTTGCAGTGGAAGAATTCACCCCTCCACTTT.

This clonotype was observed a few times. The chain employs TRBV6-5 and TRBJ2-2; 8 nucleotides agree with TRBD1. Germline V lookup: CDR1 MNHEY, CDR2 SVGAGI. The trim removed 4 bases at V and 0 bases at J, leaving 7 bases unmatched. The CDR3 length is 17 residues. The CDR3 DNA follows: TGTGCCAGCAGTTTAGGACCGGGACAGGCGAACACCGGGGAGCTGTTTTTT. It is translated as CASSLGPGQANTGELFF.

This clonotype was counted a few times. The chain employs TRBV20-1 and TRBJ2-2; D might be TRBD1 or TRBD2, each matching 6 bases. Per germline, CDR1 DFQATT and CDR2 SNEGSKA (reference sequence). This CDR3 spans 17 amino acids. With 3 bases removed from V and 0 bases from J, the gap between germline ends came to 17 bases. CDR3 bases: TGCAGTGCTAGTTTTATGAGGGGGGCTTCGAACACCGGGGAGCTGTTTTTT. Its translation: CSASFMRGASNTGELFF.

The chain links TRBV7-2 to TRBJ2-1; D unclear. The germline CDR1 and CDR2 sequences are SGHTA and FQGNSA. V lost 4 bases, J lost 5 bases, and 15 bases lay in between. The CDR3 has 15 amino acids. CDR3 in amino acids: CASSSTAGPDNEQFF. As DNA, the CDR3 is TGTGCCAGCAGCTCTACCGCCGGGCCCGACAATGAGCAGTTCTTC.

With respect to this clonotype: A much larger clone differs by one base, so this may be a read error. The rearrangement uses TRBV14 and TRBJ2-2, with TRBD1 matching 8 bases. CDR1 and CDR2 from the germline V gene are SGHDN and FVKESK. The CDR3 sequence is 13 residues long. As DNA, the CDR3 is TGTACCAGCAGCCCTGGGGATGGACAGGGGCTGTTTTTT. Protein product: CTSSPGDGQGLFF. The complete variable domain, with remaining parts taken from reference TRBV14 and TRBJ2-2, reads EAGVTQFPSHSVIEKGQTVTLRCDPISGHDNLYWYRRVMGKEIKFLLHFVKESKQDESGMPNNRFLAERTGGTYSTLKVQPAELEDSGVYFCTSSPGDGQGLFFGEGSRLTVL.

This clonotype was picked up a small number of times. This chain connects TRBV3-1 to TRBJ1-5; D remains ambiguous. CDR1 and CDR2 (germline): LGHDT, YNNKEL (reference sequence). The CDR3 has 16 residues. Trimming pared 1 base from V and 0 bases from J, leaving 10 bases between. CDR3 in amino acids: CASSQGGSYSNQPQHF. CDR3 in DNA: TGTGCCAGCAGCCAAGGTGGAAGCTATAGCAATCAGCCCCAGCATTTT.